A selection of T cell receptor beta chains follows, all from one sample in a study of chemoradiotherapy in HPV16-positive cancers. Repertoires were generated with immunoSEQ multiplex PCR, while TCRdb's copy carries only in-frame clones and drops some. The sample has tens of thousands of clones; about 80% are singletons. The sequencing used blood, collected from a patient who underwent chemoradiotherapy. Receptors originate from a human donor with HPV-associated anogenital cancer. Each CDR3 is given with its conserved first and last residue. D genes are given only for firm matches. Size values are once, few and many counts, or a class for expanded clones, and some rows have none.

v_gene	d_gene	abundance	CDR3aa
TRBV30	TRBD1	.	CAWSRDRHATNEKLFF
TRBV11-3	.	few	CASSPTVRSPGNTIYF
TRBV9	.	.	CASSVTGSLSGNTIYF
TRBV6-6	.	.	CASEGYNEQFF
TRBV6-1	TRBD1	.	CASSARGFDSPLHF
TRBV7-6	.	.	CASSLEILADEQYF
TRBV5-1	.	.	CASSSTGRLIEAFF
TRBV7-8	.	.	CASSLAGQGEAFF
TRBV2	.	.	CASSDYEQYF
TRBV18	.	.	CASSRPDKASGEQFF
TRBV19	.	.	CASSRGMGEATEAFF
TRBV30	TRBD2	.	CAWAGGNEQYF
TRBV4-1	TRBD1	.	CASSHSGTGVTSNQPQHF
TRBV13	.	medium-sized	CASSFGGRYTGELFF
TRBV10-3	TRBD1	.	CATTQGGNYGYTF
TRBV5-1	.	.	CASSDISGSETQYF
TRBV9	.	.	CASTDGRRSSPLHF
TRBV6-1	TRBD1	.	CASSDQGANQPQHF
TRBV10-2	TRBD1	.	CASTTQGLGQGSVEGYTF
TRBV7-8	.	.	CASSQTQRVIEGYTF
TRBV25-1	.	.	CASSETGQPNQPQHF
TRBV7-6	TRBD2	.	CASSAASGANEQFF
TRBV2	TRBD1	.	CASSPQGVSGNTIYF
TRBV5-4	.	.	CASSLLSSYNSPLHF
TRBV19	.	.	CASSIQGEAKNIQYF
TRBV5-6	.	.	CASSLALNTEAFF
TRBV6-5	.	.	CATSGFLSGANVLTF
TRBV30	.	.	CAWSRGGGGTDTQYF
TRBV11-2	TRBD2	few	CASSLGVERGYGEQFF
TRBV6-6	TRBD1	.	CASRDRDHEQYF
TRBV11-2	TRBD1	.	CASSLSGTGPYEQYF
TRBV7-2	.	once	CASSFTVGETQYF
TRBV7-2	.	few	CASSLEGSRGTQYF
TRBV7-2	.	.	CASSLWDREQYF
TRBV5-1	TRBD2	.	CASSNELGGLAGGKETQYF